This TCR beta chain was captured by sequencing in a study of blood T cell repertoires in COVID-19 (dated by TCRdb to 2018 to 2021). For context, the study as a whole: The collaborator samples originated in the United States, Italy and Spain and spanned the acute and convalescent phases of COVID-19. Deeply sampled blood TCRbeta repertoires from subjects exposed to, actively infected with, or recovered from COVID-19 were included in the dataset. The repertoires were released in a freely available public database intended as a resource for research on the immune response to SARS-CoV-2. Samples were obtained from the ongoing ImmuneRACE study (first 160 participants) and from over 1,000 subjects provided by 6 global collaborators. Sample metadata almost always included a de-identified subject ID, COVID-19 status, age in years and sex. The material from the prospective study consisted of cDNA or gDNA derived from T cells, B-cell-depleted T cells, or PBMCs. Where available, HLA class I and class II types were obtained from metadata supplied by the sample provider rather than from assay-based typing. On the study overall, not on this receptor specifically: Clinical and demographic metadata were provided uncurated, with the amount varying by source and participant.

Including cysteine and phenylalanine, the CDR3 has 16 amino acids. Kept here is only the CDR3 DNA, which spans 48 bases and is read in frame from base 1. V is shortened by 1 base, J by 1 base, and the region joining them spans 8 bases. Reading the germline V gene gives CDR1 MGHRA and CDR2 YSYEKL. TCRbeta CDR3 regions were amplified from genomic DNA using the immunoSEQ Assay, a bias-controlled multiplex PCR. The original pipeline was this. The number of nucleated cells in each sample was estimated by amplification of reference gene primers within the assay. Sequence reads were collapsed and filtered to measure the absolute abundance of every unique TCRbeta CDR3 rearrangement. Productive Simpson clonality was computed per sample as the square root of Simpson's diversity index over productive rearrangements. Held by TCRdb, this immuneACCESS table contains in-frame sequences only and omits some clones. Under half of the omission traces to an unresolved V gene where checked; the cause of the rest is unknown. V and J calls and clone size are those listed in that table; D and trimming were worked out from the DNA. The sample table contains around 190,000 clones; only one count was recorded for more than 65% of them. The ten largest clones add up to roughly a sixth of the sample.

Participants in the prospective study were aged roughly 18 to 100 years, lived in under 30 United States geographic areas, and enrolled through a virtual design. In the prospective study, participants were assigned to cohorts based on the clinical history participants reported in a screening survey and a study questionnaire. In the prospective study, whole blood, serum and a nasopharyngeal or oropharyngeal swab were collected from each participant by mobile phlebotomists. Prospective study participants could optionally give additional blood draws and questionnaires over a roughly 2-month period. Before DNA extraction, blood samples from the prospective study were shipped at room temperature or frozen. As concerns this clone: Its antigen is unknown. No base-level quality is on record; no much larger clone is a single base apart.

Sequenced input: PBMCs or T cells enriched from blood (not recorded which). The V and J segments used are TRBV4-1 and TRBJ2-6; the D segment could be TRBD2, given 6 matching bases. The origin of this receptor is a woman in her forties or fifties with acute COVID-19. The sequenced DNA is TGCGCCAGCAGCCAAGTCGGGGGATCTGGGGCCAACGTCCTGACTTTC. Translated, this gives CASSQVGGSGANVLTF.